This is a list of T cell receptor beta chains from one sample in a study of blood T cell repertoires in COVID-19. TCRdb's table, derived via immunoSEQ multiplex PCR, lists solely in-frame clones and lacks some. Counted here are 150,000 or so clones, around 86% occurring once; the ten biggest clones make up roughly 4.3%. The specimen was PBMCs or T cells enriched from blood (not recorded which). These receptors were collected from a man aged 45-65 years who had recovered from COVID-19. The CDR3 runs from the conserved cysteine through the conserved F or W. A D gene is named only where the DNA matches it firmly. Rows give clone size only sometimes, using once, few, many, or a class for an expanded clone.

CDR3 DNA: TGTGCCAGCAGCTTCCTTAGCGGGAGAAGCAATCAGCCCCAGCATTTT
CDR3 protein: CASSFLSGRSNQPQHF
V gene: TRBV7-3
clone size: -
J gene: TRBJ1-5
D gene: -

CDR3 DNA: TGTGCCGCCCAGACAGGGGACTCCACAGATACGCAGTATTTT
CDR3 protein: CAAQTGDSTDTQYF
V gene: TRBV2
clone size: -
J gene: TRBJ2-3
D gene: TRBD1

CDR3 DNA: TGTGCCATCAGTGACCTCGCGGCCTCCTACAATGAGCAGTTCTTC
CDR3 protein: CAISDLAASYNEQFF
V gene: TRBV10-3
clone size: -
J gene: TRBJ2-1
D gene: -

CDR3 DNA: TGTGCCACCAGTGATCCCGGAGGGGAGGTGACCCAGTACTTC
CDR3 protein: CATSDPGGEVTQYF
V gene: TRBV24-1
clone size: once
J gene: TRBJ2-5
D gene: -

CDR3 DNA: TGTGCCAGCAGTGTCAATAGGGGGCGGAATTCACCCCTCCACTTT
CDR3 protein: CASSVNRGRNSPLHF
V gene: TRBV2
clone size: -
J gene: TRBJ1-6
D gene: TRBD1

CDR3 DNA: TGTGCCAGCAGCCCAAGACAGGGCCAAAACACTGAAGCTTTCTTT
CDR3 protein: CASSPRQGQNTEAFF
V gene: TRBV7-2
clone size: -
J gene: TRBJ1-1
D gene: TRBD1

CDR3 DNA: TGTGCCAGCAGTTTATCGGGAGGGGTTGTGTATGAGCAGTACTTC
CDR3 protein: CASSLSGGVVYEQYF
V gene: TRBV28
clone size: -
J gene: TRBJ2-7
D gene: TRBD2

CDR3 DNA: TGTGCCAGCAGCCCCCGTTCGGGTTACAATGAGCAGTTCTTC
CDR3 protein: CASSPRSGYNEQFF
V gene: TRBV7-2
clone size: -
J gene: TRBJ2-1
D gene: -

CDR3 DNA: TGTGCCAGCAGCCATTCTAGGAGGGGAAACACCATATATTTT
CDR3 protein: CASSHSRRGNTIYF
V gene: TRBV7-8
clone size: -
J gene: TRBJ1-3
D gene: -

CDR3 DNA: TGTGCCAGCAGCTTCCTCACAGGGGGCGGTGAGACCCAGTACTTC
CDR3 protein: CASSFLTGGGETQYF
V gene: TRBV11-2
clone size: -
J gene: TRBJ2-5
D gene: TRBD1

CDR3 DNA: TGTGCCAGCAGTTACTCTAGCTCCTACGAGCAGTACTTC
CDR3 protein: CASSYSSSYEQYF
V gene: TRBV6-5
clone size: -
J gene: TRBJ2-7
D gene: -

CDR3 DNA: TGTGCCAGCAGCTTGATAACAGGGAGCAATCAGCCCCAGCATTTT
CDR3 protein: CASSLITGSNQPQHF
V gene: TRBV7-2
clone size: once
J gene: TRBJ1-5
D gene: -

CDR3 DNA: TGCGCCAGCAGCCAAGATCGTGGACAGGGAGAGGAGACCCAGTACTTC
CDR3 protein: CASSQDRGQGEETQYF
V gene: TRBV4-1
clone size: -
J gene: TRBJ2-5
D gene: TRBD1

CDR3 DNA: TGTGCCAGCAGCTCCGGGACAGGGGAAAACACTGAAGCTTTCTTT
CDR3 protein: CASSSGTGENTEAFF
V gene: TRBV5-5
clone size: -
J gene: TRBJ1-1
D gene: TRBD1

CDR3 DNA: TGCGCCAGCAGCTTGTGGGGCTCAGGTGGCTACACCTTC
CDR3 protein: CASSLWGSGGYTF
V gene: TRBV5-1
clone size: -
J gene: TRBJ1-2
D gene: -

CDR3 DNA: TGTGCCAGCAGCCAAGGACAAGGTCTGAACACCGGGGAGCTGTTTTTT
CDR3 protein: CASSQGQGLNTGELFF
V gene: TRBV14
clone size: -
J gene: TRBJ2-2
D gene: -

CDR3 DNA: TGTGCCAGCAGCTTAGCGGGAGTAATCACCTACGAGCAGTACTTC
CDR3 protein: CASSLAGVITYEQYF
V gene: TRBV7-2
clone size: -
J gene: TRBJ2-7
D gene: -

CDR3 DNA: TGTGCCAGCAGCAAACCTTGGTGGACTACCGTCTCTGGGGCCAACGTCCTGACTTTC
CDR3 protein: CASSKPWWTTVSGANVLTF
V gene: TRBV21-1
clone size: few
J gene: TRBJ2-6
D gene: -